This T cell receptor beta chain originates from a study of T cells in Graves' hyperthyroidism and ophthalmopathy. This CDR3 is built from 14 residues. V gave up 2 bases and J gave up 5 bases; unmatched junction bases: 8. Germline assignment: CDR1 DFQATT and CDR2 SNEGSKA (reference sequence). RNA transcripts gave rise to amplified TCR beta CDR3 regions. TCR CDR3 regions were first amplified by RT-PCR with HTBI primers. TCRdb processed the multiplex PCR reads anew with MiXCR; each CDR3 protein has one entry. The table includes around 600,000 distinct CDR3 sequences, more than 13% detected once. This clonotype was seen only a few times.

The J gene is TRBJ2-5, the V gene TRBV20-1, with 7 bases matching TRBD1. This receptor was taken from a woman between 18 and 30 years old with Graves' ophthalmopathy. Sequenced: blood. DNA for the CDR3: TGCAGTGCTAGAACCAGGGGGTCTAGGGAGACCCAGTACTTC. The encoded protein is CSARTRGSRETQYF.